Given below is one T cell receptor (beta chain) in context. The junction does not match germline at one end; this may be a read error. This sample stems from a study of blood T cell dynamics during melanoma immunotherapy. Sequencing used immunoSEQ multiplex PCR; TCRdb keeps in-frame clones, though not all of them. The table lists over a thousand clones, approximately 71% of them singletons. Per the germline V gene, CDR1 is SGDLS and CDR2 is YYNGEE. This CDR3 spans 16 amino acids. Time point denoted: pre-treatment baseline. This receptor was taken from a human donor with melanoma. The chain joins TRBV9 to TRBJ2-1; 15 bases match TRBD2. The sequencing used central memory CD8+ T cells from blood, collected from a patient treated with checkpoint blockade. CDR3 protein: CTSSETGLAGGIEQFF. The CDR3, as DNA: TGTACCAGCAGCGAAACGGGACTAGCGGGAGGAATTGAGCAGTTCTTC.